These 8 T cell receptor beta chains came from one sample sequenced in a study of blood T cell repertoires in COVID-19 (dated by TCRdb to about 2020). Libraries were constructed by the immunoSEQ multiplex PCR assay. The table was pulled from immuneACCESS by TCRdb, which kept in-frame rearrangements only. Such tables lose some clones; where checked, under half of the loss comes from unresolved V genes, and the rest has no known cause. Within this sample are roughly 140,000 clones, with about 80% of them counted one time only. The top ten hold around 3.4% of the sample. The sequenced sample consisted of peripheral blood. These receptors originate from a man between 65 and 85 years old who had recovered from COVID-19.

The chain carries TRBV4-1 and TRBJ2-7; D unresolved. This CDR3 spans 15 amino acids. Trimming removed 5 bases from V and 5 bases from J, with 19 bases in between. In germline, CDR1 is MGHRA, CDR2 YSYEKL. CDR3 in DNA: TGCGCCAGCAGCTTACGACCAATTGGGCCGGACGAGCAGTACTTC. This encodes CASSLRPIGPDEQYF.

V usage is TRBV4-1 and J usage is TRBJ1-1; no reliable D call. This CDR3 is built from 12 residues. CDR1 is MGHRA, CDR2 YSYEKL, per germline. Trimming left V 3 bases short and J 11 bases short, with 13 bases between. The CDR3 loop is CASSQGSSGAFF. CDR3 DNA: TGCGCCAGCAGCCAGGGGTCTTCGGGGGCTTTCTTT.

This clone appeared many times. The chain joins TRBV11-2 to TRBJ1-2; 9 nucleotides line up with TRBD1. The CDR3 extends over 14 amino acids. V was clipped by 6 bases and J by 7 bases; unmatched bases: 9. Germline V gene data show CDR1 as SGHAT and CDR2 as FQNNGV. The CDR3 DNA follows: TGTGCCAGCAGACGGGGACAGGGCTTTGGTGGCTACACCTTC. This codes for CASRRGQGFGGYTF.

J is TRBJ2-3 and V is TRBV2; the match to TRBD2 covers 10 bases. The CDR3 contains 14 residues. CDR1 and CDR2 from the germline V gene are SNHLY and FYNNEI. The V gene end was trimmed by 3 bases and the J gene end by 6 bases; junction bases not matched to a gene: 3. The DNA for the CDR3 is TGTGCCAGCAGTGACTTTAGCGGGAGGGATACGCAGTATTTT. It codes for CASSDFSGRDTQYF.

The V call is TRBV11-2, the J call TRBJ2-7; 9 bases line up with TRBD2. Unmatched junction bases numbered 10, after V lost 8 bases and J lost 5 bases. Germline-derived CDR1 and CDR2 are SGHAT and FQNNGV. The CDR3 contains 14 residues. The CDR3 DNA reads as TGTGCCAGCCACACCCTAGCGGGAATCGACGAGCAGTACTTC. Its translation is CASHTLAGIDEQYF.

As DNA, the CDR3 is TGTGCCAGCAGCCCAACCCGAGGCGAGACCCAGTACTTC. It translates to CASSPTRGETQYF. The genes are TRBV5-4 and TRBJ2-5; D remains unclear. This CDR3 contains 13 residues. The germline CDR1 and CDR2 sequences are SGHNT and YYREEE (reference sequence). V lost 4 bases to trimming and J lost 5 bases, with 12 bases between them. The full variable domain, in which reference TRBV5-4 and TRBJ2-5 provide the parts outside the CDR3, is ETGVTQSPTHLIKTRGQQVTLRCSSQSGHNTVSWYQQALGQGPQFIFQYYREEENGRGNFPPRFSGLQFPNYSSELNVNALELDDSALYLCASSPTRGETQYFGPGTRLLVL.

J is TRBJ2-7 and V is TRBV7-8; 10 bases map to TRBD2. V trimming: 1 base; J trimming: 4 bases; junction bases outside the gene matches: 4. The CDR3 has 15 residues. Germline CDR1 is SGHVS and CDR2 is FQNEAQ. The CDR3 sequence is CASSLEAGGHYEQYF. The CDR3 region has the DNA TGTGCCAGCAGCTTAGAAGCGGGAGGGCATTACGAGCAGTACTTC.

CDR3 residues: CATSDSGTTEADTQYF. CDR3 nucleotide sequence: TGTGCCACCAGTGACTCCGGGACAACGGAGGCAGATACGCAGTATTTT. The V call is TRBV24-1, the J call TRBJ2-3; tentatively, D is TRBD1 (6 bases). CDR1 and CDR2 from the germline V gene are KGHDR and SFDVKD. V was clipped by 4 bases and J by 4 bases, with 17 bases between them. This CDR3 has 16 residues.